This is a list of T cell receptor beta chains from one sample in a study of blood T cell repertoires in COVID-19. Produced via immunoSEQ multiplex PCR; TCRdb's table is partial and in-frame only. Among roughly 350,000 clones listed, around 87% were seen once. The specimen sequenced was peripheral blood. These receptors originate from a woman in her 50s with active or convalescent COVID-19. Both conserved end residues are part of each CDR3. D genes are given only for firm matches. Size values are once, few and many counts, or a class for expanded clones, and some rows have none.

clone_size: -
j_call: TRBJ2-3
v_call: TRBV2
d_call: -
cdr3_aa: CASSDRSDTQYF
cdr3_nt: TGTGCCAGCAGTGACAGATCAGATACGCAGTATTTT

clone_size: -
j_call: TRBJ2-4
v_call: TRBV4-1
d_call: -
cdr3_aa: CASSQPGQTNIQYF
cdr3_nt: TGCGCCAGCAGCCAACCCGGACAGACAAACATTCAGTACTTC

clone_size: few
j_call: TRBJ2-7
v_call: TRBV9
d_call: -
cdr3_aa: CASSVGLTYEQYF
cdr3_nt: TGTGCCAGCAGCGTGGGCCTTACCTACGAGCAGTACTTC

clone_size: -
j_call: TRBJ2-1
v_call: TRBV3-1/TRBV3-2
d_call: TRBD2
cdr3_aa: CASSQLPGLCANEQFF
cdr3_nt: TGTGCCAGCAGCCAACTGCCGGGACTATGTGCAAATGAGCAGTTCTTC

clone_size: -
j_call: TRBJ2-7
v_call: TRBV3-1/TRBV3-2
d_call: TRBD1
cdr3_aa: CASSQDLVGRGQGRYEQYF
cdr3_nt: TGTGCCAGCAGCCAAGATCTGGTAGGTAGGGGACAGGGTAGGTACGAGCAGTACTTC

clone_size: -
j_call: TRBJ1-5
v_call: TRBV2
d_call: -
cdr3_aa: CASREDSSNQPQHF
cdr3_nt: TGTGCCAGCAGGGAAGACAGTAGCAATCAGCCCCAGCATTTT

clone_size: -
j_call: TRBJ1-5
v_call: TRBV6-2/TRBV6-3
d_call: -
cdr3_aa: CASSYSPTTSNQPQHF
cdr3_nt: TGTGCCAGCAGTTACTCGCCGACAACTAGCAATCAGCCCCAGCATTTT

clone_size: -
j_call: TRBJ2-1
v_call: TRBV14
d_call: TRBD2
cdr3_aa: CASSQTLAESSYNEQFF
cdr3_nt: TGTGCCAGCAGCCAAACCCTAGCGGAAAGCTCCTACAATGAGCAGTTCTTC

clone_size: -
j_call: TRBJ2-1
v_call: TRBV3-1/TRBV3-2
d_call: TRBD2
cdr3_aa: CASSQDAGGEIFYNEQFF
cdr3_nt: TGTGCCAGCAGCCAAGATGCGGGAGGGGAGATCTTCTACAATGAGCAGTTCTTC

clone_size: -
j_call: TRBJ1-2
v_call: TRBV7-8
d_call: -
cdr3_aa: CASSLGNNGYTF
cdr3_nt: TGTGCCAGCAGCCTCGGTAATAATGGCTACACCTTC

clone_size: -
j_call: TRBJ1-4
v_call: TRBV6-6
d_call: -
cdr3_aa: CASSHGVRGGAEEKLFF
cdr3_nt: TGTGCCAGCAGTCACGGGGTACGGGGAGGGGCCGAAGAAAAACTGTTTTTT

clone_size: -
j_call: TRBJ2-3
v_call: TRBV28
d_call: TRBD2
cdr3_aa: CASGTSGTDTQYF
cdr3_nt: TGTGCCAGCGGGACTAGCGGCACAGATACGCAGTATTTT

clone_size: -
j_call: TRBJ1-5
v_call: TRBV15
d_call: -
cdr3_aa: CATSRGTNSNQPQHF
cdr3_nt: TGTGCCACCAGCAGAGGTACTAACAGCAATCAGCCCCAGCATTTT

clone_size: -
j_call: TRBJ1-1
v_call: TRBV5-4
d_call: TRBD1
cdr3_aa: CASSLDSTGGLGAFF
cdr3_nt: TGTGCCAGCAGCTTGGACTCGACAGGGGGCCTAGGAGCTTTCTTT

clone_size: -
j_call: TRBJ1-1
v_call: TRBV30
d_call: TRBD1
cdr3_aa: CAWRRGQGDAFF
cdr3_nt: TGTGCCTGGAGGAGGGGGCAGGGGGACGCTTTCTTT

clone_size: -
j_call: TRBJ2-2
v_call: TRBV20-1
d_call: TRBD2
cdr3_aa: CSASIAGSNTGELFF
cdr3_nt: TGCAGTGCTAGTATAGCGGGGTCGAACACCGGGGAGCTGTTTTTT

clone_size: -
j_call: TRBJ1-2
v_call: TRBV27
d_call: TRBD1
cdr3_aa: CASSSEPGGDLNGYTF
cdr3_nt: TGTGCCAGCAGTTCAGAGCCAGGGGGCGATCTAAATGGCTACACCTTC

clone_size: -
j_call: TRBJ1-4
v_call: TRBV7-9
d_call: -
cdr3_aa: CASSPQGSPTNEKLFF
cdr3_nt: TGTGCCAGCAGCCCTCAGGGGTCACCAACTAATGAAAAACTGTTTTTT

clone_size: -
j_call: TRBJ1-2
v_call: TRBV5-1
d_call: -
cdr3_aa: CASTSLFGIGGYGYTF
cdr3_nt: TGCGCCAGCACCTCTTTATTTGGGATAGGAGGCTATGGCTACACCTTC

clone_size: -
j_call: TRBJ2-3
v_call: TRBV5-1
d_call: -
cdr3_aa: CASSLGSGLTDTQYF
cdr3_nt: TGCGCCAGCAGCTTGGGGAGCGGGCTCACAGATACGCAGTATTTT

clone_size: -
j_call: TRBJ1-5
v_call: TRBV24-1
d_call: -
cdr3_aa: CATSGAANQPQHF
cdr3_nt: TGTGCCACCAGTGGGGCAGCCAATCAGCCCCAGCATTTT

clone_size: -
j_call: TRBJ1-5
v_call: TRBV18
d_call: TRBD1
cdr3_aa: CASSPGTGNSNQPQHF
cdr3_nt: TGTGCCAGCTCACCCGGGACAGGGAATAGCAATCAGCCCCAGCATTTT

clone_size: -
j_call: TRBJ1-5
v_call: TRBV4-1
d_call: -
cdr3_aa: CASSQISDQPQHF
cdr3_nt: TGCGCCAGCAGCCAGATATCAGATCAGCCCCAGCATTTT

clone_size: few
j_call: TRBJ2-7
v_call: TRBV27
d_call: -
cdr3_aa: CASSFARYYEQYF
cdr3_nt: TGTGCCAGCAGTTTCGCCAGGTACTACGAGCAGTACTTC

clone_size: once
j_call: TRBJ1-1
v_call: TRBV28
d_call: -
cdr3_aa: CASSLGGVRTEAFF
cdr3_nt: TGTGCCAGCAGCCTTGGAGGGGTTAGAACTGAAGCTTTCTTT

clone_size: -
j_call: TRBJ1-1
v_call: TRBV11-2
d_call: TRBD1
cdr3_aa: CASSAALGQRNTEAFF
cdr3_nt: TGTGCCAGCAGCGCTGCATTGGGACAGCGGAACACTGAAGCTTTCTTT

clone_size: once
j_call: TRBJ2-1
v_call: TRBV7-9
d_call: TRBD2
cdr3_aa: CASSLLGGGYNEQFF
cdr3_nt: TGTGCCAGCAGCTTATTGGGCGGGGGCTACAATGAGCAGTTCTTC

clone_size: -
j_call: TRBJ2-7
v_call: TRBV12-3/TRBV12-4
d_call: -
cdr3_aa: CASSLRLAYEQYF
cdr3_nt: TGTGCCAGCAGTTTGAGGCTTGCCTACGAGCAGTACTTC

clone_size: -
j_call: TRBJ2-3
v_call: TRBV3-1/TRBV3-2
d_call: -
cdr3_aa: CASSQALDSATDTQYF
cdr3_nt: TGTGCCAGCAGCCAAGCCTTGGACAGCGCCACAGATACGCAGTATTTT

clone_size: -
j_call: TRBJ1-2
v_call: TRBV5-1
d_call: TRBD1
cdr3_aa: CASSSTGTGVNYGYTF
cdr3_nt: TGCGCCAGCAGCTCAACCGGGACAGGGGTCAACTATGGCTACACCTTC

clone_size: -
j_call: TRBJ1-4
v_call: TRBV18
d_call: -
cdr3_aa: CASSRGQNEKLFF
cdr3_nt: TGTGCCAGCTCACGCGGTCAAAATGAAAAACTGTTTTTT

clone_size: -
j_call: TRBJ1-2
v_call: TRBV25-1
d_call: TRBD1
cdr3_aa: CASSDQSRGNYGYTF
cdr3_nt: TGTGCCAGCAGTGACCAGAGCAGGGGGAACTATGGCTACACCTTC

clone_size: -
j_call: TRBJ1-3
v_call: TRBV29-1
d_call: -
cdr3_aa: CSVEDGRASGNTIYF
cdr3_nt: TGCAGCGTTGAAGATGGCAGGGCCTCTGGAAACACCATATATTTT

clone_size: -
j_call: TRBJ2-5
v_call: TRBV5-1
d_call: TRBD2
cdr3_aa: CASNPGLAGSGTQYF
cdr3_nt: TGCGCCAGCAATCCGGGACTAGCGGGGTCAGGGACCCAGTACTTC

clone_size: -
j_call: TRBJ2-7
v_call: TRBV7-2
d_call: -
cdr3_aa: CASNPQGTYEQYF
cdr3_nt: TGTGCCAGCAATCCTCAGGGGACCTACGAGCAGTACTTC

clone_size: once
j_call: TRBJ1-3
v_call: TRBV24-1
d_call: -
cdr3_aa: CATSDLRAVSPSGNTIYF
cdr3_nt: TGTGCCACCAGTGATTTGCGAGCTGTCTCTCCCTCTGGAAACACCATATATTTT

clone_size: -
j_call: TRBJ1-1
v_call: TRBV6-5
d_call: TRBD1
cdr3_aa: CASFRRGWDTEAFF
cdr3_nt: TGTGCCAGTTTCCGCAGGGGGTGGGACACTGAAGCTTTCTTT

clone_size: -
j_call: TRBJ2-1
v_call: TRBV4-2
d_call: TRBD2
cdr3_aa: CASSPYREGSYNEQFF
cdr3_nt: TGTGCCAGCAGCCCATATAGGGAGGGGTCCTACAATGAGCAGTTCTTC

clone_size: -
j_call: TRBJ2-5
v_call: TRBV7-2
d_call: TRBD2
cdr3_aa: CASSLTGLAYQETQYF
cdr3_nt: TGTGCCAGCAGCTTAACGGGACTAGCGTATCAAGAGACCCAGTACTTC

clone_size: -
j_call: TRBJ1-5
v_call: TRBV28
d_call: -
cdr3_aa: CASIGRQGIQPQHF
cdr3_nt: TGTGCCAGCATAGGAAGGCAGGGAATTCAGCCCCAGCATTTT

clone_size: -
j_call: TRBJ2-7
v_call: TRBV7-3
d_call: -
cdr3_aa: CASSFRGGSSYEQYF
cdr3_nt: TGTGCCAGCAGCTTCCGTGGGGGCAGCTCCTACGAGCAGTACTTC

clone_size: -
j_call: TRBJ2-7
v_call: TRBV18
d_call: TRBD2
cdr3_aa: CASSPIRGLADSYEQYF
cdr3_nt: TGTGCCAGCTCACCAATTCGGGGACTAGCGGACTCCTACGAGCAGTACTTC

clone_size: -
j_call: TRBJ1-2
v_call: TRBV30
d_call: TRBD1
cdr3_aa: CAWSKDRGVGYTF
cdr3_nt: TGTGCCTGGAGTAAGGACAGGGGTGTTGGCTACACCTTC

clone_size: few
j_call: TRBJ1-2
v_call: TRBV19
d_call: TRBD1
cdr3_aa: CASSPPGQTYGYTF
cdr3_nt: TGTGCCAGTAGTCCTCCGGGACAGACCTATGGCTACACCTTC

clone_size: -
j_call: TRBJ1-1
v_call: TRBV4-1
d_call: -
cdr3_aa: CASSQDSLLNTEAFF
cdr3_nt: TGCGCCAGCAGCCAAGATTCACTCCTGAACACTGAAGCTTTCTTT

clone_size: -
j_call: TRBJ2-1
v_call: TRBV5-1
d_call: TRBD1
cdr3_aa: CASSTGTGAGNEQFF
cdr3_nt: TGCGCCAGCAGCACAGGGACAGGGGCTGGCAATGAGCAGTTCTTC

clone_size: -
j_call: TRBJ2-3
v_call: TRBV5-6
d_call: TRBD2
cdr3_aa: CASSPITGGRSTDTQYF
cdr3_nt: TGTGCCAGCAGCCCGATTACGGGGGGACGAAGCACAGATACGCAGTATTTT

clone_size: -
j_call: TRBJ1-6
v_call: TRBV27
d_call: -
cdr3_aa: CASSLNRPRVYENNSPLHF
cdr3_nt: TGTGCCAGCAGTTTAAATAGGCCCAGGGTGTACGAAAATAATTCACCCCTCCACTTT

clone_size: few
j_call: TRBJ1-5
v_call: TRBV28
d_call: -
cdr3_aa: CASSSETKGGQPQHF
cdr3_nt: TGTGCCAGCAGTTCCGAGACCAAAGGGGGTCAGCCCCAGCATTTT

clone_size: -
j_call: TRBJ2-7
v_call: TRBV28
d_call: -
cdr3_aa: CASSVTGLGGEQYF
cdr3_nt: TGTGCCAGCAGTGTGACAGGGCTGGGAGGCGAGCAGTACTTC